Below are 21 T cell receptor beta chains sequenced from a single sample in a study of T cell repertoires in cytomegalovirus infection. TCRdb reprocessed the reads with MiXCR, giving one entry per CDR3 protein. There are about 240,000 distinct CDR3 sequences in the sample; under 8.5% occur only once, and about 6.5% lies in the top ten. Sequenced material: PBMCs. The receptors stem from a human donor in good health (CMV status not recorded). Some clones in this sample may be carry-over from other donors' samples.

This clonotype has ten or more counts. This chain joins TRBV7-3 and TRBJ2-3; 7 bases are a match to TRBD2. This CDR3 region has 15 residues. The V segment lost 5 bases and the J segment 6 bases; nucleotides outside the gene matches: 11. CDR1 is SGHTA and CDR2 is FQGTGA in the germline V gene. CDR3 sequence reads: CASSPGAGDLDTQYF. In DNA form, the CDR3 reads TGTGCCAGCAGCCCGGGCGCGGGGGACTTGGATACGCAGTATTTT. Variable domain in full (rest from reference TRBV7-3 and TRBJ2-3): GAGVSQTPSNKVTEKGKYVELRCDPISGHTALYWYRQSLGQGPEFLIYFQGTGAADDSGLPNDRFFAVRPEGSVSTLKIQRTERGDSAVYLCASSPGAGDLDTQYFGPGTRLTVL.

This clonotype was detected ten times or more. This rearrangement joins TRBV28 to TRBJ1-3, with TRBD1 as a possible D gene (6 bases). CDR1 and CDR2 from the germline V gene are MDHEN and SYDVKM. CDR3 length: 16 residues. Trimming shortened V by 6 bases and J by 2 bases, and 17 bases separated the two germline ends. CDR3 nucleotide sequence: TGTGCCAGCAGGGATCTTGGGGGCGGGCCTGGAAACACCATATATTTT. Translated, it gives CASRDLGGGPGNTIYF.

This clonotype was recorded many times. This sequence joins TRBV11-2 and TRBJ2-5; the D call may be TRBD1 or TRBD2 (6 bases each). The germline V gene encodes CDR1 SGHAT and CDR2 FQNNGV. The CDR3 totals 15 residues. V lost 3 bases and J lost 0, with 11 bases in between. CDR3 DNA sequence: TGTGCCAGCAGCTTTAGGGGGGTGTACCAAGAGACCCAGTACTTC. Translation: CASSFRGVYQETQYF.

This clonotype appeared many times. J is TRBJ1-3 and V is TRBV9; TRBD1 matches at 7 bases. V shed 6 bases, J shed 2 bases, and the junction held 5 bases outside the gene matches. The CDR3 runs to 14 residues. Germline V gene lookup returns CDR1 SGDLS and CDR2 YYNGEE. The CDR3: CASTQGTAGNTIYF. The CDR3 DNA reads as TGTGCCAGCACGCAGGGGACAGCTGGAAACACCATATATTTT.

Many counts were recorded for this clonotype. This chain joins TRBV28 and TRBJ2-5; tentatively, D is TRBD2 (8 bases). V lost 5 bases to trimming and J lost 1 base, with 17 bases between them. Germline V gene lookup returns CDR1 MDHEN and CDR2 SYDVKM. The CDR3 has 16 residues. CDR3 nucleotides: TGTGCCAGCAGTCTCCGGGAGGGGGCTTTCCAAGAGACCCAGTACTTC. Translating gives CASSLREGAFQETQYF.

This chain uses TRBV2 with TRBJ1-6; D is unclear. Trimming took off 7 bases at V and 0 bases at J, with 10 bases between the two ends. CDR3 length: 15 residues. The V gene's germline CDR1 is SNHLY and CDR2 FYNNEI. CDR3 sequence reads: CASNLQSSYNSPLHF. The CDR3 DNA follows: TGTGCCAGCAATCTACAGAGCTCCTATAATTCACCCCTCCACTTT.

This clonotype was picked up a small number of times. The rearrangement joins TRBV5-1 to TRBJ2-7; a weak D match, TRBD1 (6 bases). CDR3 length: 14 amino acids. V lost 6 bases and J 1 base, leaving 14 bases between the germline ends. CDR1 and CDR2 (germline): SGHRS, YFSETQ. CDR3 region: CASKDPQGSYEQYF. Here the CDR3 DNA reads TGCGCCAGCAAGGACCCACAGGGATCCTACGAGCAGTACTTC. Full variable domain (missing parts from reference TRBV5-1 and TRBJ2-7): KAGVTQTPRYLIKTRGQQVTLSCSPISGHRSVSWYQQTPGQGLQFLFEYFSETQRNKGNFPGRFSGRQFSNSRSEMNVSTLELGDSALYLCASKDPQGSYEQYFGPGTRLTVT.

This clonotype was seen many times. CDR3 nucleotide sequence: TGTGCCAGCAGCTTAGCGGGGACGGCGAGGGTTTATGGCTACACCTTC. This encodes CASSLAGTARVYGYTF. This chain connects TRBV7-2 to TRBJ1-2; weak D call: TRBD1 (5 bases). Per germline, CDR1 SGHTA and CDR2 FQGNSA. There are 16 residues in the CDR3. V was clipped by 0 bases and J by 5 bases, with 16 bases between them.

The chain has TRBV10-3 and TRBJ1-2, with D uncertain. V shed 0 bases and J shed 4 bases, with 12 bases lying between them. The germline V gene has CDR1 ENHRY and CDR2 SYGVKD. The CDR3 totals 15 residues. The DNA for the CDR3 is TGTGCCATCAGTGAGTCTGGCAGCGGCCTCTATGGCTACACCTTC. It is translated as CAISESGSGLYGYTF.

This clonotype has ten or more counts. The chain links TRBV2 to TRBJ2-3; unclear D gene. This CDR3 comprises 15 residues. Trimming stripped 8 bases from V and 4 bases from J, with 19 bases between. Germline CDR1 SNHLY, CDR2 FYNNEI. The CDR3 nucleotides read TGTGCCAGCCGACCCCAAGGTGGGGTGGCAGATACGCAGTATTTT. This translates into CASRPQGGVADTQYF. The complete variable domain, with remaining parts taken from reference TRBV2 and TRBJ2-3, reads EPEVTQTPSHQVTQMGQEVILRCVPISNHLYFYWYRQILGQKVEFLVSFYNNEISEKSEIFDDQFSVERPDGSNFTLKIRSTKLEDSAMYFCASRPQGGVADTQYFGPGTRLTVL.

Ten or more counts support this clonotype. This chain uses TRBV28 with TRBJ1-2; the D gene is possibly TRBD1 (6 bases). Trimming removed 6 bases from V and 4 bases from J, with 15 bases in between. Germline V CDR1 and CDR2: MDHEN, SYDVKM. The CDR3 contains 14 residues. The CDR3 region is CASRQGGPFYGYTF. The CDR3 nucleotides read TGTGCCAGCAGACAGGGAGGCCCTTTCTATGGCTACACCTTC.

This clonotype was detected many times. V and J are TRBV7-2 and TRBJ2-4; D unresolved. Trimming removed 5 bases at V and 0 bases at J, with 5 bases between. This CDR3 comprises 13 residues. Germline V gene sequence: CDR1 SGHTA, CDR2 FQGNSA. The CDR3 sequence: CASSEKAKNIQYF. The CDR3 region has the DNA TGTGCCAGCAGCGAGAAAGCCAAAAACATTCAGTACTTC. The whole variable domain, remainder taken from reference TRBV7-2 and TRBJ2-4, is GAGVSQSPSNKVTEKGKDVELRCDPISGHTALYWYRQSLGQGLEFLIYFQGNSAPDKSGLPSDRFSAERTGGSVSTLTIQRTQQEDSAVYLCASSEKAKNIQYFGAGTRLSVL.

This clonotype was counted at least ten times. CDR3 in DNA: TGTGCCAGCAGCTTAGCGGCAGCCTACGAGCAGTACTTC. Residues: CASSLAAAYEQYF. The chain uses TRBV7-6 and TRBJ2-7; D gene unclear. Looked up from germline, CDR1 is SGHVS and CDR2 is FNYEAQ. The V and J ends lost 0 bases and 2 bases respectively, with 5 bases between them. The CDR3 loop spans 13 amino acids.

In its sample, this clonotype was seen a few times. V gene TRBV5-1 combines with J gene TRBJ2-3; 14 bases are shared with TRBD2. The J segment lost 2 bases and the V segment lost 0 bases, leaving 5 bases of the junction unmatched. The CDR3 contains 18 residues. CDR1 is SGHRS, CDR2 YFSETQ, per germline. CDR3 sequence (DNA): TGCGCCAGCAGCTTGGCCGGGACTAGCGGGGGTTACACAGATACGCAGTATTTT. This codes for CASSLAGTSGGYTDTQYF.

The table lists this clonotype with many counts. This chain joins TRBV7-8 and TRBJ1-2; D remains ambiguous. Germline assignment: CDR1 SGHVS and CDR2 FQNEAQ. The CDR3 is made up of 12 amino acids. With 1 base removed from V and 8 bases from J, the gap between germline ends came to 8 bases. In nucleotides, the CDR3 is TGTGCCAGCAGCTTAGTCGGGGAAGGCTACACCTTC. This sequence encodes CASSLVGEGYTF.

At least ten counts were recorded for this clonotype. This chain connects TRBV11-2 to TRBJ1-1; D may be TRBD1 (6 bases). CDR1 is SGHAT, CDR2 FQNNGV, per germline. Trimming removed 5 bases from V and 4 bases from J, with 14 bases in between. This CDR3 is built from 14 residues. The DNA for the CDR3 is TGTGCCAGCAGCCCCCGGGGGGGCCTCACTGAAGCTTTCTTT. It encodes CASSPRGGLTEAFF.

This clonotype was recorded many times. The chain couples TRBV25-1 to TRBJ2-1; 7 bases line up with TRBD1. The CDR3 loop spans 16 amino acids. Germline-derived CDR1 and CDR2 are MGHDK and SYGVNS. V shed 6 bases and J 3 bases; nucleotides not matched to a gene: 11. The CDR3 loop reads CASSFSGTENYNEQFF. For the CDR3, the DNA is TGTGCCAGCAGCTTTTCCGGGACAGAGAACTACAATGAGCAGTTCTTC. Using reference TRBV25-1 and TRBJ2-1 for the parts outside the CDR3, the full variable domain is EADIYQTPRYLVIGTGKKITLECSQTMGHDKMYWYQQDPGMELHLIHYSYGVNSTEKGDLSSESTVSRIRTEHFPLTLESARPSHTSQYLCASSFSGTENYNEQFFGPGTRLTVL.

The genes are TRBV7-9 and TRBJ1-4, with D possibly being TRBD1 (6 bases). The V end was cut by 5 bases, the J end by 3 bases, with 22 bases between. The CDR3 is made up of 18 amino acids. Looked up from germline, CDR1 is SEHNR and CDR2 is FQNEAQ (reference sequence). In DNA, the CDR3 is TGTGCCAGCAGCCTGCGACGGGGGGGCGGGACGGCTAATGAAAAACTGTTTTTT. Amino acids: CASSLRRGGGTANEKLFF.

V and J are TRBV29-1 and TRBJ2-3; TRBD1 aligns across 7 bases. Germline V CDR1 and CDR2: SQVTM, ANQGSEA. The CDR3 contains 12 residues. The J segment lost 9 bases and the V segment lost 4 bases, leaving 7 bases of the junction unmatched. The DNA of the CDR3 is TGCAGCGTTGTTCCGACAGGGAAAACGCAGTATTTT. Residues: CSVVPTGKTQYF.

This clonotype was counted many times. The J gene is TRBJ1-1, the V gene TRBV7-8; D is undetermined. The CDR3 totals 13 residues. Trimming left V 8 bases short and J 1 base short, with 11 bases between. CDR1 is SGHVS and CDR2 is FQNEAQ in the germline V gene. The CDR3 region has the DNA TGTGCCAGCGCCCAGGTCACGAACACTGAAGCTTTCTTT. Amino acid sequence: CASAQVTNTEAFF.

This clonotype occurred many times. This CDR3 reads CASSLVYGGTQYF. The CDR3 DNA reads as TGTGCCAGCAGCTTAGTATACGGCGGGACCCAGTACTTC. The rearrangement links TRBV7-2 to TRBJ2-5; D not certain. CDR3 length: 13 residues. V dropped 1 base and J dropped 7 bases, with 10 bases sitting between them. CDR1 is SGHTA and CDR2 is FQGNSA in the germline V gene.